The next 32 T cell receptor beta chains were all read from a single sample in a study of cytomegalovirus exposure and HLA in healthy donors (dated by TCRdb to 2017 to 2019). The library was prepared using the immunoSEQ multiplex PCR assay. A mixture of 60 forward primers for TCR Vbeta segments and 13 reverse primers for TCR Jbeta segments was used in the multiplex PCR. Entries here come from immuneACCESS through TCRdb and include only in-frame sequences with V and J called. Some clones fail to appear in such tables; in the studies checked, an unresolved V gene covers under half of the shortfall, and the cause of the remainder is unknown. The sample table records approximately 130,000 clones; 70% to 85% of these occur just once. The biggest ten clones account for over 1% of the sample. Sequencing was performed on PBMCs. These receptors originate from a boy younger than 18 in good health and CMV-seronegative.

V and J are TRBV7-9 and TRBJ2-1, with 11 nucleotides matching TRBD2. The CDR3 runs to 16 residues. Per germline, CDR1 SEHNR and CDR2 FQNEAQ (reference sequence). V dropped 4 bases and J dropped 6; count of bases not matched to a gene: 8. As DNA, the CDR3 is TGTGCCAGCAGCTCCCCGTCTAGCGGGAGGTCCAATGAGCAGTTCTTC. It yields the protein CASSSPSSGRSNEQFF.

The chain uses TRBV28 and TRBJ2-1; 12 nucleotides agree with TRBD2. CDR1 MDHEN and CDR2 SYDVKM come from the germline V gene. CDR3 size: 15 residues. Trimming at V came to 4 bases and at J to 5 bases, leaving 3 bases not matched to a gene. The CDR3 sequence is CASSSTSGSNNEQFF. DNA of the CDR3: TGTGCCAGCAGTTCGACTAGCGGGAGTAACAATGAGCAGTTCTTC.

The chain carries TRBV29-1 and TRBJ1-1, with 7 bases fitting TRBD1. The CDR3 spans 13 residues. Germline V CDR1 and CDR2: SQVTM, ANQGSEA. With V trimmed by 4 bases and J by 3 bases, 5 bases remained unmatched. The CDR3 here is CSVAGGLYTEAFF. In DNA, the CDR3 is TGCAGCGTTGCAGGGGGTTTGTACACTGAAGCTTTCTTT.

The rearrangement joins TRBV10-3 to TRBJ1-2; 9 bases line up with TRBD1. The germline gives CDR1 ENHRY, CDR2 SYGVKD. The CDR3 loop spans 15 amino acids. Unmatched junction bases numbered 8, after V lost 4 bases and J lost 5 bases. The DNA of the CDR3 is TGTGCCATCAGTGGCACAGGGGGCGCAGGATATGGCTACACCTTC. Residues: CAISGTGGAGYGYTF.

As DNA, the CDR3 is TGTGCCAGCAGCGTAGCTAACGGTCAGAACACCGGGGAGCTGTTTTTT. Translation: CASSVANGQNTGELFF. The chain is built from TRBV9 and TRBJ2-2; no clear D gene. In germline, CDR1 is SGDLS, CDR2 YYNGEE. CDR3 length: 16 amino acids. V gave up 0 bases and J gave up 1 base, with 10 bases separating them.

This clone has more than one count but fewer than ten. V gene TRBV5-1 combines with J gene TRBJ1-1; 8 bases agree with TRBD1. The germline gives CDR1 SGHRS, CDR2 YFSETQ. V was clipped by 4 bases and J by 2 bases; unmatched bases: 10. The CDR3 totals 16 residues. The CDR3: CASSPGQVRFNTEAFF. CDR3 sequence (DNA): TGCGCCAGCAGCCCGGGACAGGTCAGGTTCAACACTGAAGCTTTCTTT.

This chain joins TRBV15 and TRBJ1-3; TRBD1 is a possible D gene (6 bases). V dropped 0 bases and J dropped 3 bases, with 12 bases sitting between them. The germline V gene has CDR1 LNHNV and CDR2 YYDKDF (reference sequence). The CDR3 length is 16 residues. The CDR3 region is CATSRDVTGLGNTIYF. The CDR3 DNA sequence: TGTGCCACCAGCAGAGATGTAACAGGGCTTGGAAACACCATATATTTT.

This chain connects TRBV2 to TRBJ1-2; unclear D gene. This CDR3 is 15 amino acids long. The V end was cut by 1 base, the J end by 1 base, with 10 bases between. Germline V gene data show CDR1 as SNHLY and CDR2 as FYNNEI. DNA of the CDR3: TGTGCCAGCAGTGAAGGAGCGGGATTTAACTATGGCTACACCTTC. Translating gives CASSEGAGFNYGYTF.

The V and J genes are TRBV27 and TRBJ1-4; D perhaps matches TRBD1 (5 bases). This CDR3 contains 17 residues. Per germline, CDR1 MNHEY and CDR2 SMNVEV (reference sequence). The V gene lost 2 bases and the J gene lost 0 bases, with 13 bases spanning the gap. The CDR3 region has the DNA TGTGCCAGCAGTTTAGGTGTCTGGGGGGCAACTAATGAAAAACTGTTTTTT. Translating gives CASSLGVWGATNEKLFF.

The CDR3 loop is CSVFEGGLGDEQFF. In nucleotides, the CDR3 is TGCAGCGTTTTCGAAGGGGGCCTGGGCGATGAGCAGTTCTTC. The chain is built from TRBV29-1 and TRBJ2-1, with TRBD1 matching 7 bases. Unmatched junction bases numbered 12, after V lost 5 bases and J lost 8 bases. This CDR3 has 14 residues. Germline CDR1 is SQVTM and CDR2 is ANQGSEA.

This clone was counted once. Within the sample, other DNA sequences also encode this same CDR3. V is TRBV6-5 and J is TRBJ1-2; D not resolved. This CDR3 is built from 14 residues. The germline V gene has CDR1 MNHEY and CDR2 SVGAGI. V was cut by 0 bases and J by 2 bases, with 7 bases left in between. The CDR3 sequence: CASSYSGGNYGYTF. CDR3 in DNA: TGTGCCAGCAGTTACTCGGGAGGGAACTATGGCTACACCTTC.

This clone has more than one count but fewer than ten. The V call is TRBV20-1, the J call TRBJ2-3; D is uncertain. The CDR3 is 10 amino acids. CDR1 and CDR2 (germline): DFQATT, SNEGSKA (reference sequence). CDR3: CSSGTDTQYF. The CDR3 DNA reads TGCAGCAGCGGCACAGATACGCAGTATTTT.

The genes are TRBV6-1 and TRBJ1-2; 7 bases are a match to TRBD1. The J segment lost 8 bases and the V segment lost 8 bases, leaving 8 bases of the junction unmatched. The germline V gene has CDR1 MNHNS and CDR2 SASEGT. The CDR3 extends over 12 amino acids. CDR3 amino acids: CASLTGYDGYTF. The CDR3 region has the DNA TGTGCCAGCCTGACAGGGTATGACGGCTACACCTTC.

The chain links TRBV7-9 to TRBJ1-4, with TRBD1 as a possible D gene (6 bases). The germline V and J ends were trimmed by 4 bases and 7 bases, with 19 bases remaining between them. Germline-derived CDR1 and CDR2 are SEHNR and FQNEAQ (reference sequence). There are 16 residues in the CDR3. CDR3 nucleotides: TGTGCCAGCAGCTCGCCATTGACAGGTCAAATTGAAAAACTGTTTTTT. Protein: CASSSPLTGQIEKLFF.

The chain has TRBV5-8 and TRBJ2-7; 9 bases map to TRBD1. This CDR3 has 13 amino acids. V lost 2 bases, J lost 6 bases, and 3 bases stayed unmatched. CDR1 is SGHTS and CDR2 is YDEGEE in the germline V gene. CDR3 in amino acids: CASSFDRGAEQYF. The DNA for the CDR3 is TGTGCCAGCAGCTTCGACAGGGGGGCCGAGCAGTACTTC. Full variable domain (outside the CDR3, taken from reference TRBV5-8 and TRBJ2-7): EAGVTQSPTHLIKTRGQQATLRCSPISGHTSVYWYQQALGLGLQFLLWYDEGEERNRGNFPPRFSGRQFPNYSSELNVNALELEDSALYLCASSFDRGAEQYFGPGTRLTVT.

The chain has TRBV4-2 and TRBJ2-7; tentatively, D is TRBD2 (5 bases). Trimming left V 3 bases short and J 7 bases short, with 22 bases between. The germline gives CDR1 LGHNA, CDR2 YNFKEQ. CDR3 size: 16 residues. The CDR3 DNA sequence: TGTGCCAGCAGCCAGCCTGGACTTAGTCGGAATGGGGAGCAGTACTTC. Protein product: CASSQPGLSRNGEQYF.

CDR3 sequence (DNA): TGTGCCAGCAGCTTAGGGACAGGACCCTACGAGCAGTACTTC. This translates into CASSLGTGPYEQYF. V and J are TRBV7-9 and TRBJ2-7; 7 nucleotides align to TRBD1. The germline V gene has CDR1 SEHNR and CDR2 FQNEAQ (reference sequence). The CDR3 consists of 14 residues. V trimming: 1 base; J trimming: 2 bases; junction bases outside the gene matches: 2.

V gene TRBV19 combines with J gene TRBJ2-1; 11 nucleotides agree with TRBD2. J was trimmed by 4 bases and V by 5 bases; bases with no gene match: 10. The germline CDR1 and CDR2 sequences are LNHDA and SQIVND (reference sequence). The CDR3 spans 17 residues. The CDR3 DNA is TGTGCCAGTAGTCCCCACAGGACTAGCGGGTCGTACAATGAGCAGTTCTTC. Translating gives CASSPHRTSGSYNEQFF. The whole variable domain, filled in from reference TRBV19 and TRBJ2-1, reads DGGITQSPKYLFRKEGQNVTLSCEQNLNHDAMYWYRQDPGQGLRLIYYSQIVNDFQKGDIAEGYSVSREKKESFPLTVTSAQKNPTAFYLCASSPHRTSGSYNEQFFGPGTRLTVL.

The rearrangement joins TRBV11-2 to TRBJ2-1; 16 bases map to TRBD2. The germline V gene encodes CDR1 SGHAT and CDR2 FQNNGV. V gave up 5 bases and J gave up 1 base; unmatched junction bases: 5. This CDR3 spans 18 amino acids. CDR3 DNA sequence: TGTGCCAGCAGCCTCGGGACTAGCGGGAGGGCATCCTACAATGAGCAGTTCTTC. This encodes CASSLGTSGRASYNEQFF.

V gene TRBV5-4 combines with J gene TRBJ2-1; 12 nucleotides align to TRBD2. Germline V lookup: CDR1 SGHNT, CDR2 YYREEE (reference sequence). Losses at the gene ends were 1 base for V and 6 bases for J; bases not matched to a gene: 5. The CDR3 length is 16 residues. The CDR3 region has the DNA TGTGCCAGCAGCTTGACTCTAGCGGGAGGGGGCAATGAGCAGTTCTTC. Translated: CASSLTLAGGGNEQFF.

The V call is TRBV6-5, the J call TRBJ1-2; the D gene is possibly TRBD1 (6 bases). V lost 5 bases to trimming and J lost 3 bases, with 16 bases between them. CDR3 size: 15 residues. The germline CDR1 and CDR2 sequences are MNHEY and SVGAGI. CDR3 amino acids: CASSPIQGIDYGYTF. In nucleotides, the CDR3 is TGTGCCAGCAGTCCCATACAGGGAATAGACTATGGCTACACCTTC.

The J gene is TRBJ2-7, the V gene TRBV4-1, with D uncertain. Between the trimmed V and J ends, which lost 1 base and 2 bases, there was a span of 9 bases. Germline V gene data show CDR1 as MGHRA and CDR2 as YSYEKL. The CDR3 covers 14 residues. The CDR3, as DNA: TGCGCCAGCAGCCAAGGATTGTCTACCTACGAGCAGTACTTC. Residues: CASSQGLSTYEQYF.

The rearrangement uses TRBV7-8 and TRBJ1-1; D unclear. The CDR3 totals 17 residues. Looked up from germline, CDR1 is SGHVS and CDR2 is FQNEAQ. V lost 4 bases to trimming and J lost 1 base, with 19 bases between them. The CDR3 loop reads CASSSSRYPFTNTEAFF. The CDR3 region has the DNA TGTGCCAGCAGCTCATCCAGGTACCCCTTTACGAACACTGAAGCTTTCTTT.

The genes are TRBV25-1 and TRBJ1-5, with 7 bases identical to TRBD1. CDR1 MGHDK and CDR2 SYGVNS come from the germline V gene. This CDR3 region has 14 residues. J gave up 6 bases and V 2 bases, and 4 bases lay outside the gene matches. CDR3 DNA: TGTGCCAGCAGTGAACAGGGGGACGGTCAGCCCCAGCATTTT. Amino acid sequence: CASSEQGDGQPQHF.

J is TRBJ2-7 and V is TRBV29-1, with 9 positions matching TRBD1. The CDR3 is 13 amino acids. Germline loops: CDR1 SQVTM, CDR2 ANQGSEA. Unmatched junction bases numbered 3, after V lost 3 bases and J lost 3 bases. The chain's CDR3 is CSVEGQGDYEQYF. In DNA, the CDR3 is TGCAGCGTTGAGGGACAGGGTGACTACGAGCAGTACTTC.

The V gene is TRBV15, the J gene TRBJ1-1; a possible D gene is TRBD1 (5 bases). The CDR3 has 15 residues. The V gene lost 5 bases and the J gene lost 5 bases, with 18 bases spanning the gap. Germline V gene data show CDR1 as LNHNV and CDR2 as YYDKDF (reference sequence). This CDR3 is CATSPPGEGLTEAFF. In DNA, the CDR3 is TGTGCCACCAGCCCCCCGGGAGAGGGGTTAACTGAAGCTTTCTTT.

The J gene is TRBJ2-3, the V gene TRBV7-2; tentative D call: TRBD2 (5 bases). V lost 0 bases and J 5 bases, leaving 9 bases between the germline ends. This CDR3 contains 14 residues. Germline CDR1 is SGHTA and CDR2 is FQGNSA. The CDR3, as DNA: TGTGCCAGCAGCTTAGCAGGAGGTGGAGATACGCAGTATTTT. Its protein is CASSLAGGGDTQYF.

The gene calls are TRBV5-1 and TRBJ2-5; tentatively, D is TRBD1 (7 bases). The V gene lost 4 bases and the J gene lost 4 bases, with 20 bases spanning the gap. Germline loops: CDR1 SGHRS, CDR2 YFSETQ. This CDR3 has 16 amino acids. The CDR3 sequence: CASSGRTGGPRETQYF. The DNA for the CDR3 is TGCGCCAGCAGCGGCCGGACAGGAGGGCCCAGAGAGACCCAGTACTTC.

The chain employs TRBV19 and TRBJ1-1, with no clear D. V gave up 5 bases and J gave up 1 base, with 11 bases separating them. Germline CDR1 reads LNHDA; CDR2 reads SQIVND (reference sequence). The CDR3 has 14 residues. CDR3 loop: CASSSEAWNTEAFF. The CDR3 DNA follows: TGTGCCAGTAGTTCTGAGGCATGGAACACTGAAGCTTTCTTT. Using reference TRBV19 and TRBJ1-1 for the parts outside the CDR3, the full variable domain is DGGITQSPKYLFRKEGQNVTLSCEQNLNHDAMYWYRQDPGQGLRLIYYSQIVNDFQKGDIAEGYSVSREKKESFPLTVTSAQKNPTAFYLCASSSEAWNTEAFFGQGTRLTVV.

V usage is TRBV4-3 and J usage is TRBJ2-5; maybe TRBD2 (6 bases). Germline V lookup: CDR1 LGHNA, CDR2 YSLEER. CDR3 length equals 18 residues. The V gene lost 1 base and the J gene lost 5 bases, with 23 bases spanning the gap. In DNA form, the CDR3 reads TGCGCCAGCAGCCAAGGGCCCGGCGGGAAGGGTGCGGGTGAGACCCAGTACTTC. Its protein is CASSQGPGGKGAGETQYF.

This clone was observed once. The V call is TRBV4-1, the J call TRBJ2-7, with D possibly being TRBD1 (7 bases). CDR1 and CDR2 from the germline V gene are MGHRA and YSYEKL. CDR3 length equals 15 residues. V gave up 5 bases and J gave up 0 bases, with 14 bases separating them. The CDR3, as DNA: TGCGCCAGCAGCGACGCAGGGGGGAGCTCCTACGAGCAGTACTTC. Amino acid sequence: CASSDAGGSSYEQYF.

Here the CDR3 DNA reads TGCGCCAGCAGCCAAGATTTTACCAACGCAGGCGATGAGCAGTTCTTC. This translates into CASSQDFTNAGDEQFF. The V call is TRBV4-3, the J call TRBJ2-1; no clear D. The CDR3 covers 16 residues. The V end lost 0 bases, the J end lost 8 bases, and 17 bases lay between the germline ends. Per the germline V gene, CDR1 is LGHNA and CDR2 is YSLEER.